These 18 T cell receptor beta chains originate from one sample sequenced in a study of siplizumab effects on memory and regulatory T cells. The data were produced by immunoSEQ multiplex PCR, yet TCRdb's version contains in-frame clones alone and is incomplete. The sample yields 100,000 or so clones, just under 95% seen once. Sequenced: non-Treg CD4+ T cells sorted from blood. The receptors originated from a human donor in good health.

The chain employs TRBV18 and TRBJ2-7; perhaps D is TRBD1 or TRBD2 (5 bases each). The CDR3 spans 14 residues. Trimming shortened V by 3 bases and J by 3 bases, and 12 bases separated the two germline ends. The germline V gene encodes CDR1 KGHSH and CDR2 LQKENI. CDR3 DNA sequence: TGTGCCAGCTCACCCCGGGACGGTCACTACGAGCAGTACTTC. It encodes CASSPRDGHYEQYF.

CDR3 nucleotide sequence: TGTGCCAGCAGCCAAACACAGGGAAATACGCAGTATTTT. Translating it yields CASSQTQGNTQYF. This rearrangement joins TRBV9 to TRBJ2-3; maybe TRBD1 (6 bases). The CDR3 covers 13 residues. Germline values: CDR1 SGDLS, CDR2 YYNGEE. V dropped 4 bases and J dropped 7 bases, with 13 bases sitting between them. Full variable domain (missing parts from reference TRBV9 and TRBJ2-3): DSGVTQTPKHLITATGQRVTLRCSPRSGDLSVYWYQQSLDQGLQFLIQYYNGEERAKGNILERFSAQQFPDLHSELNLSSLELGDSALYFCASSQTQGNTQYFGPGTRLTVL.

CDR3 loop: CAWSLTGQGNNQPQHF. The CDR3, as DNA: TGTGCCTGGAGTCTGACGGGTCAGGGGAATAATCAGCCCCAGCATTTT. The V gene is TRBV30, the J gene TRBJ1-5; the D gene is possibly TRBD1 (6 bases). V was pared by 2 bases and J by 4 bases, with 18 bases between. The germline V gene has CDR1 GTSNPN and CDR2 SVGIG (reference sequence). The CDR3 is 16 amino acids.

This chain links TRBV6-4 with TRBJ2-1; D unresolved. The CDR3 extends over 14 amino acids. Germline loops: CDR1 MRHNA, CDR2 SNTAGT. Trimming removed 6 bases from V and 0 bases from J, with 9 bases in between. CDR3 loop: CASSLESSYNEQFF. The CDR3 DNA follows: TGTGCCAGCAGCCTCGAAAGCTCCTACAATGAGCAGTTCTTC.

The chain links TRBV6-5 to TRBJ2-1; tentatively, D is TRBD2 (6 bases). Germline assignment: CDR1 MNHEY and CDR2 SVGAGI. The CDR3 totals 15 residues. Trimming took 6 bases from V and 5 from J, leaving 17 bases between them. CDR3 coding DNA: TGTGCCAGCAGCCCCGGAGGAGGGGCTGACAATGAGCAGTTCTTC. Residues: CASSPGGGADNEQFF.

The CDR3 reads CASSQEGLRTSGPRDTQYF. For the CDR3, the DNA is TGTGCCAGCAGCCAAGAAGGACTCCGGACTAGCGGACCCCGAGATACGCAGTATTTT. V is TRBV4-2 and J is TRBJ2-3, with 10 bases matching TRBD2. The V gene end was trimmed by 0 bases and the J gene end by 5 bases; junction bases not matched to a gene: 14. This CDR3 spans 19 amino acids. Germline V gene lookup returns CDR1 LGHNA and CDR2 YNFKEQ.

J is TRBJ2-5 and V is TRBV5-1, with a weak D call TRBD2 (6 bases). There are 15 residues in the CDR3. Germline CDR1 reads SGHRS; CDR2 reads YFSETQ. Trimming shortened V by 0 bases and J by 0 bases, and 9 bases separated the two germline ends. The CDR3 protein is CASSLAGTYQETQYF. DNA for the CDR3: TGCGCCAGCAGCTTGGCCGGGACTTACCAAGAGACCCAGTACTTC.

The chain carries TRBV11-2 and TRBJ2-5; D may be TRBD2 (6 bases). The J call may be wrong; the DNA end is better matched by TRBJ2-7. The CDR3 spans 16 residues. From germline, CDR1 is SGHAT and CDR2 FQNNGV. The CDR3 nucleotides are TGTGCCAGCAGAAAGGCGGGGAGGAGGGACTCCTACGAGCAGTACTTC. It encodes CASRKAGRRDSYEQYF.

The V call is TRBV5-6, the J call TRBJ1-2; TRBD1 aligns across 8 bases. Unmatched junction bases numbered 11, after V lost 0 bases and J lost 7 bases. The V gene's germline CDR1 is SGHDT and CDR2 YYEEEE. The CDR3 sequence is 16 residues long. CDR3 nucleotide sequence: TGTGCCAGCAGCTTGGAACTCCGAGCCAGGGGGCCTGGCTACACCTTC. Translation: CASSLELRARGPGYTF.

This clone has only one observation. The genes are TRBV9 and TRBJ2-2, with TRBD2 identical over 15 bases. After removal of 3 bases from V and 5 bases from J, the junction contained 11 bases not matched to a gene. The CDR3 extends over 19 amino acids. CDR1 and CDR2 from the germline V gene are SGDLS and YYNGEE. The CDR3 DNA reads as TGTGCCAGCAGCGCAGAAAATAAGGGACTAGCGGGAGGTACCGGGGAGCTGTTTTTT. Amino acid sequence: CASSAENKGLAGGTGELFF.

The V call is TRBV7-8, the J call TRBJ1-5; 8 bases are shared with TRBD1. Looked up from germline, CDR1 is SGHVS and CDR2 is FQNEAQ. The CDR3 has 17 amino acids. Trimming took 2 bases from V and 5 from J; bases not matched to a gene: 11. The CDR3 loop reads CASSLPLWTGPYQPQHF. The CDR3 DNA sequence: TGTGCCAGCAGCTTACCCCTTTGGACAGGGCCGTATCAGCCCCAGCATTTT.

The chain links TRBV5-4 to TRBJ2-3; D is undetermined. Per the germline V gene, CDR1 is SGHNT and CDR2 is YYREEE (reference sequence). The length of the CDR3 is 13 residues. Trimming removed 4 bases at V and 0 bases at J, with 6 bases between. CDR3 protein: CASSATSTDTQYF. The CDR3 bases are TGTGCCAGCAGCGCCACTAGCACAGATACGCAGTATTTT.

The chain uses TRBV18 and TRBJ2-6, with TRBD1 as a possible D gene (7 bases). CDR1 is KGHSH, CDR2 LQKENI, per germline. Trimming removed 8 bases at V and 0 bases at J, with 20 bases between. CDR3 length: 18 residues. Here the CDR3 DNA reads TGTGCCAGCCACGCGGCCCAGGGGGGACTCTCTGGGGCCAACGTCCTGACTTTC. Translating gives CASHAAQGGLSGANVLTF.

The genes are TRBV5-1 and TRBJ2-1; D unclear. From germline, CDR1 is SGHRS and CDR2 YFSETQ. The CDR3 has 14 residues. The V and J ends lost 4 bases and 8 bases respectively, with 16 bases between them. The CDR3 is CASSLRLVGDEQFF. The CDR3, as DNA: TGCGCCAGCAGCCTACGCTTAGTAGGCGATGAGCAGTTCTTC.

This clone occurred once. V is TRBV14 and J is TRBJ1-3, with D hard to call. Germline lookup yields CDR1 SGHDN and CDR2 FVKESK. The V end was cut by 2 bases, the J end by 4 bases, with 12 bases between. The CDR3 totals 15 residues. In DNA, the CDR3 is TGTGCCAGCAGCCAACCCCCCGAGGGCGGAAACACCATATATTTT. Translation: CASSQPPEGGNTIYF.

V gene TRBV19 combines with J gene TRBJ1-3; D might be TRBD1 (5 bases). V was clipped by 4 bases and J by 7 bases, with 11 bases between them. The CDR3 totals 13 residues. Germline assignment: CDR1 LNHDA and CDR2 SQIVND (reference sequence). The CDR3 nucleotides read TGTGCCAGTAGTAGCAGGGCGCGTAACACCATATATTTT. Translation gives CASSSRARNTIYF.

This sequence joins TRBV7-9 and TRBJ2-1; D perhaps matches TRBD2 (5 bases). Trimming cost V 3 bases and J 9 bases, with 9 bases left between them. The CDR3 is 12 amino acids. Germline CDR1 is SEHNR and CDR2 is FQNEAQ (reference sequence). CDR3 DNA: TGTGCCAGCAGCTTTCTAGCTAGTGAGCAGTTCTTC. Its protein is CASSFLASEQFF.

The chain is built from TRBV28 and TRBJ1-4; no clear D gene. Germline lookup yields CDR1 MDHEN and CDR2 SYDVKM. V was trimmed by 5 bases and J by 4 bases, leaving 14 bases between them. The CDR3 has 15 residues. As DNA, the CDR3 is TGTGCCAGCAGTGGGCACGGACGAGGTAATGAAAAACTGTTTTTT. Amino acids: CASSGHGRGNEKLFF.